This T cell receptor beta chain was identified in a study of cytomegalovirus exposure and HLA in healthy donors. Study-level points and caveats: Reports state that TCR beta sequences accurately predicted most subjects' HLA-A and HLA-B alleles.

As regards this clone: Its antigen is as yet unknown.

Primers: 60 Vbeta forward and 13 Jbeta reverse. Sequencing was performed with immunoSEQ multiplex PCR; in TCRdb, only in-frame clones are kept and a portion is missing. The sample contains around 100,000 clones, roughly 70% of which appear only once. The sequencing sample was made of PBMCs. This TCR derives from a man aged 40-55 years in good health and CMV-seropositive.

The CDR3: CASTLSWAETQYF. The CDR3 DNA follows: TGTGCCAGCACCCTATCCTGGGCAGAGACCCAGTACTTC. The chain uses TRBV11-2 and TRBJ2-5, with no clear D. The germline CDR1 and CDR2 sequences are SGHAT and FQNNGV. V lost 7 bases and J lost 4, with 13 bases in between. The CDR3 runs 13 residues.